The subject of this entry is one TCR beta chain. TCRdb recomputed calls from the PCR reads with MiXCR, one row per CDR3 protein. The profile shows about 9,200 distinct CDR3 sequences, around half of them singletons. The sample belongs to a study of CD4 and CD8 cells across lung adenocarcinoma regions. Samples came from patients with localized non-small cell lung adenocarcinoma. Per the germline V gene, CDR1 is MNHNS and CDR2 is SASEGT. This CDR3 is 16 amino acids long. J gave up 8 bases and V 6 bases, and 15 bases lay outside the gene matches. Sequencing used CD8+ T cells from the margin of a lung tumor. The chain employs TRBV6-1 and TRBJ1-4; 7 bases line up with TRBD1. The clonotype was recovered from a female donor with lung adenocarcinoma. The CD4 and CD8 labels of this study may be unreliable. CDR3 loop: CASSPAPGTEKEKLFF. DNA for the CDR3: TGTGCCAGCAGCCCGGCCCCCGGGACAGAGAAGGAAAAACTGTTTTTT.